Listed below are T cell receptor beta chains from one sample, sequenced in a study of CD8+ T cells in alopecia areata. Repertoires were generated with immunoSEQ multiplex PCR, while TCRdb's copy carries only in-frame clones and drops some. Here the sample spans 170,000 or so clones, almost 65% being singletons. The sequencing used CD4+ T cells sorted from blood, collected at week 0. The receptors stem from a human donor with alopecia areata. Each CDR3 is given with its conserved first and last residue. D genes are given only for firm matches. Rows give clone size only sometimes, using once, few, many, or a class for an expanded clone.

. . TRBJ1-2 TRBV11-2 CASSLTRTVF TGTGCCAGCAGCTTAACCAGGACTGTCTTC
. . TRBJ1-1 TRBV7-2 CASSLGSVSAANTEAFF TGTGCCAGCAGCTTAGGCTCGGTGTCTGCTGCGAACACTGAAGCTTTCTTT
TRBD2 . TRBJ2-5 TRBV7-2 CASSQGLAGVQETQYF TGTGCCAGCAGTCAAGGACTAGCGGGGGTGCAAGAGACCCAGTACTTC
. . TRBJ1-5 TRBV30 CAWSTQGRLYSNQPQHF TGTGCCTGGAGTACTCAGGGTCGCCTTTATAGCAATCAGCCCCAGCATTTT
TRBD1 few TRBJ2-7 TRBV19 CASSIQGALGEQYF TGTGCCAGTAGTATACAGGGGGCTTTGGGTGAGCAGTACTTC
. once TRBJ1-3 TRBV30 CAWSLGTGGNTIYF TGTGCCTGGAGTCTAGGGACCGGTGGAAACACCATATATTTT
TRBD2 . TRBJ2-3 TRBV7-2 CASSLTGTSGRSTDTQYF TGTGCCAGCAGCTTAACCGGGACTAGCGGGCGTAGCACAGATACGCAGTATTTT
. . TRBJ2-1 TRBV20-1 CSARTDNEQFF TGCAGTGCCCGAACGGACAATGAGCAGTTCTTC
. . TRBJ2-5 TRBV13 CASRSRGASETQYF TGTGCCAGCAGGTCCCGGGGGGCGTCGGAGACCCAGTACTTC
. . TRBJ2-5 TRBV29-1 CSVEVEGGRETQYF TGCAGCGTTGAAGTAGAGGGGGGGAGAGAGACCCAGTACTTC
TRBD1 . TRBJ1-5 TRBV30 CAWSPNGQGGNQPQHF TGTGCCTGGAGTCCGAACGGACAGGGCGGCAATCAGCCCCAGCATTTT
. few TRBJ2-7 TRBV20-1 CSASGGSEQYF TGCAGTGCTTCCGGGGGCAGCGAGCAGTACTTC
. . TRBJ2-7 TRBV7-8 CASSLGGVYEQYF TGTGCCAGCAGCTTAGGGGGAGTCTACGAGCAGTACTTC
. once TRBJ1-6 TRBV5-1 CASSLGGVVNSPLHF TGCGCCAGCAGCTTGGGCGGGGTCGTTAATTCACCCCTCCACTTT
. . TRBJ2-1 TRBV5-1 CASSLDSPYNEQFF TGCGCCAGCAGCTTGGATAGCCCCTACAATGAGCAGTTCTTC
. . TRBJ2-7 TRBV11-2 CASSSEREQYF TGTGCCAGCAGCTCCGAGCGCGAGCAGTACTTC
TRBD1 . TRBJ2-3 TRBV7-2 CASIRQGHPDTQYF TGTGCCAGCATTCGACAGGGTCACCCAGATACGCAGTATTTT
TRBD1 few TRBJ1-1 TRBV19 CASARTGRTTEAFF TGTGCCTCAGCTCGGACAGGGAGGACCACTGAAGCTTTCTTT
. . TRBJ2-1 TRBV9 CASSPSSGLDNEQFF TGTGCCAGCAGCCCGAGCAGCGGATTAGACAATGAGCAGTTCTTC
. . TRBJ2-7 TRBV7-2 CASSLDRASYEQYF TGTGCCAGCAGCTTAGACAGGGCGTCCTACGAGCAGTACTTC
. . TRBJ2-2 TRBV9 CASSVAPNTGELFF TGTGCCAGCAGCGTTGCTCCCAACACCGGGGAGCTGTTTTTT
. . TRBJ1-4 TRBV14 CASKVSGLDEKLFF TGTGCCAGCAAAGTTTCAGGGCTGGATGAAAAACTGTTTTTT
TRBD1 . TRBJ2-6 TRBV30 CAWSRDRTNSGANVLTF TGTGCCTGGAGCCGGGACAGGACGAACTCTGGGGCCAACGTCCTGACTTTC
. . TRBJ2-6 TRBV2 CASSPRGANVLTF TGTGCCAGCAGTCCTAGGGGGGCCAACGTCCTGACTTTC
TRBD2 few TRBJ2-1 TRBV7-3 CASSKLAGTDEQFF TGTGCCAGCAGCAAACTAGCGGGCACCGATGAGCAGTTCTTC
TRBD1 . TRBJ2-3 TRBV30 CAWSRGTGVTDTQYF TGTGCCTGGAGTCGTGGGACAGGGGTGACAGATACGCAGTATTTT
. . TRBJ2-4 TRBV4-3 CASSQDSSGGGNIQYF TGCGCCAGCAGCCAAGATTCTAGCGGAGGGGGAAACATTCAGTACTTC
. . TRBJ1-2 TRBV4-3 CASSQGRGYTF TGCGCCAGCAGCCAAGGTCGAGGCTACACCTTC
. . TRBJ2-7 TRBV2 CASRQESYEQYF TGTGCCAGCAGACAGGAGTCCTACGAGCAGTACTTC
TRBD1 few TRBJ2-1 TRBV5-5 CASSVSQGILGNEQFF TGTGCCAGCAGCGTTTCACAGGGGATTTTAGGCAATGAGCAGTTCTTC
. . TRBJ1-3 TRBV7-2 CASSPSRLSSGNTIYF TGTGCCAGCAGCCCTAGCCGATTGAGCTCTGGAAACACCATATATTTT
. . TRBJ2-1 TRBV2 CASSLKGLKSYNEQFF TGTGCCAGCAGTTTGAAGGGGCTTAAGTCCTACAATGAGCAGTTCTTC
. . TRBJ1-2 TRBV5-1 CASGGTLNYGYTF TGCGCCAGCGGCGGCACACTAAACTATGGCTACACCTTC
. . TRBJ2-3 TRBV6-1 CASSEGVWQSTDTQYF TGTGCCAGCAGTGAGGGTGTATGGCAAAGCACAGATACGCAGTATTTT
. . TRBJ2-7 TRBV30 CAWSQVGYEQYF TGTGCCTGGAGTCAGGTCGGCTACGAGCAGTACTTC
. . TRBJ1-2 TRBV29-1 CSVVSGVYYGYTF TGCAGCGTTGTTTCAGGGGTGTACTATGGCTACACCTTC
TRBD1 . TRBJ1-2 TRBV6-5 CASRTGTGDYGYTF TGTGCCAGCCGTACTGGGACAGGGGATTATGGCTACACCTTC
TRBD1 few TRBJ2-5 TRBV7-3 CASSPGGQGETQYF TGTGCCAGCAGCCCAGGGGGTCAAGGAGAGACCCAGTACTTC
TRBD1 . TRBJ2-6 TRBV14 CASSHPGQGYGANVLTF TGTGCCAGCAGCCACCCTGGACAGGGGTACGGGGCCAACGTCCTGACTTTC
TRBD2 . TRBJ2-7 TRBV9 CASSVGTSDHEQYF TGTGCCAGCAGCGTAGGGACTAGTGACCACGAGCAGTACTTC
. once TRBJ1-1 TRBV5-1 CASSPDRGAANTEAFF TGCGCCAGCAGCCCTGATAGGGGAGCAGCAAACACTGAAGCTTTCTTT
TRBD2 few TRBJ2-2 TRBV29-1 CSARRGAGELFF TGCAGCGCCAGGCGGGGGGCCGGGGAGCTGTTTTTT
TRBD2 . TRBJ2-3 TRBV29-1 CSVRSLRGGIITDTQYF TGCAGCGTTCGGTCCTTGCGCGGGGGGATTATCACAGATACGCAGTATTTT
. few TRBJ2-1 TRBV4-1 CASSQDQGAGNEQFF TGCGCCAGCAGCCAAGATCAAGGGGCCGGGAATGAGCAGTTCTTC
. . TRBJ1-5 TRBV2 CASREYGNQPQHF TGTGCCAGCAGAGAGTACGGCAATCAGCCCCAGCATTTT
TRBD1 . TRBJ2-1 TRBV29-1 CSVETGVSYEQFF TGCAGCGTTGAAACAGGGGTTTCGTATGAGCAGTTCTTC
TRBD2 few TRBJ2-1 TRBV4-1 CASSERTSGSIYNEQFF TGCGCCAGCAGCGAGCGGACTAGCGGATCCATTTACAATGAGCAGTTCTTC
TRBD1 . TRBJ2-7 TRBV30 CAWRPPGQGSEQYF TGTGCCTGGAGGCCACCGGGACAGGGGAGCGAGCAGTACTTC
. few TRBJ2-1 TRBV30 CASGPKGRNEQFF TGTGCCAGCGGGCCTAAGGGGCGCAATGAGCAGTTCTTC
. . TRBJ2-7 TRBV7-9 CASSFDPSYEQYF TGTGCCAGCAGCTTCGACCCTTCCTACGAGCAGTACTTC
. . TRBJ1-6 TRBV19 CASQGNNSPLHF TGTGCCAGCCAGGGAAATAATTCACCCCTCCACTTT